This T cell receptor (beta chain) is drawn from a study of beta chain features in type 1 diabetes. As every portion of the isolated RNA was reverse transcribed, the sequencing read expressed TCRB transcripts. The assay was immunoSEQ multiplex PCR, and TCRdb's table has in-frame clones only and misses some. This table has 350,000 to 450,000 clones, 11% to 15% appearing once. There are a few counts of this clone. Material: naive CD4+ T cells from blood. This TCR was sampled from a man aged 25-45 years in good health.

CDR3 in DNA: TGTGCCATCACCGGACAGTTGGGCACTGAAGCTTTCTTT. Translating it yields CAITGQLGTEAFF. V gene TRBV28 combines with J gene TRBJ1-1, with D perhaps TRBD1 (6 bases). CDR1 and CDR2 from the germline V gene are MDHEN and SYDVKM. Trimming cost V 10 bases and J 4 bases, with 16 bases left between them. This CDR3 has 13 residues. Together with reference TRBV28 and TRBJ1-1, the CDR3 gives the full variable domain: DVKVTQSSRYLVKRTGEKVFLECVQDMDHENMFWYRQDPGLGLRLIYFSYDVKMKEKGDIPEGYSVSREKKERFSLILESASTNQTSMYLCAITGQLGTEAFFGQGTRLTVV.